The rows below give T cell receptor beta chains drawn from one sample of a study of blood T cell repertoires in COVID-19. Sequencing was performed with immunoSEQ multiplex PCR; in TCRdb, only in-frame clones are kept and a portion is missing. The sample holds about 290,000 clones, roughly nine tenths seen once. Sequences were obtained from PBMCs or T cells enriched from blood (not recorded which). These receptors were obtained from a middle-aged woman who had recovered from COVID-19. Both conserved end residues are part of each CDR3.

j_call,v_call,cdr3_aa
TRBJ2-1,TRBV18,CASSPMGRGTAGEQFF
TRBJ1-2,TRBV30,CAWRGRAVGYTF
TRBJ2-7,TRBV4-2,CASSHRDRGQNPYEQYF
TRBJ2-7,TRBV6-1,CASSELSSGSDEQYF
TRBJ1-6,TRBV2,CASSAGGASNSPLHF
TRBJ1-5,TRBV19,CASSTKTRQGLVSNQPQHF
TRBJ2-4,TRBV4-3,CASSQDRFSGAQYF
TRBJ2-1,TRBV7-9,CASSLVGGAGNEQFF
TRBJ1-2,TRBV5-4,CASSLLIGANGYTF
TRBJ1-2,TRBV5-3,CAGRDSHYGYTF
TRBJ1-2,TRBV11-2,CASSLEVTGDGYTF
TRBJ1-2,TRBV7-9,CASSLEGENVNTF
TRBJ2-1,TRBV23-1,CASSHGSTSGGARYNEQFF
TRBJ1-2,TRBV29-1,CSVDGTGRSGGYTF
TRBJ1-1,TRBV2,CASRTGPTEAFF
TRBJ2-1,TRBV7-2,CASSLDGLASRFF
TRBJ1-1,TRBV23-1,CASSQSFPRGMGTEAFF
TRBJ2-3,TRBV27,CASSPPTPDTQYF
TRBJ2-1,TRBV7-9,CASSFRTTSLDEQFF
TRBJ1-6,TRBV6-5,CASSLDQGGSPLHF
TRBJ1-1,TRBV7-9,CASSGSGPRNTEAFF
TRBJ2-6,TRBV19,CASSVDSKSGANVLTF
TRBJ2-2,TRBV7-3,CASSANKLLNTGELFF
TRBJ2-7,TRBV25-1,CASSGGTSGREYF
TRBJ1-2,TRBV5-6,CASSLPTGGNGYTF
TRBJ2-7,TRBV5-4,CASSLAGQGRYEQYF
TRBJ2-1,TRBV11-2,CASSLDRSSGQFF
TRBJ2-7,TRBV5-6,CASSNSYEQYF
TRBJ1-3,TRBV5-4,CASSSGQGSGNTIYF
TRBJ2-3,TRBV5-1,CASSRGTGGADTQYF
TRBJ2-1,TRBV5-1,CASSLKGQDNEQFF
TRBJ2-2,TRBV11-2,CASSLGSDSLNTGELFF
TRBJ2-2,TRBV4-3,CASSPLTAHPDSAGELFF
TRBJ2-1,TRBV7-3,CASSLGQGSYNEQFF
TRBJ1-2,TRBV7-8,CASSLAGDRGGYTF
TRBJ1-2,TRBV27,CASRIPGTNYGYTF
TRBJ2-5,TRBV12-3/TRBV12-4,CASSSTGIGTQYF
TRBJ1-1,TRBV2,CASTASLLLRANTEAFF
TRBJ1-1,TRBV6-2/TRBV6-3,CASSYGGENTEAFF
TRBJ1-1,TRBV5-6,CASSGDRGVTEAFF
TRBJ1-4,TRBV28,CASSRGQGAVRTNEKLFF
TRBJ1-5,TRBV15,CATRTGSQPQHF
TRBJ2-5,TRBV6-5,CASRSTSGETQYF
TRBJ2-3,TRBV6-1,CASSEGTGRGLDTQYF
TRBJ1-2,TRBV6-5,CASSHRERDYGYTF
TRBJ1-2,TRBV3-1/TRBV3-2,CASSQKGRVANYGYTF
TRBJ1-2,TRBV5-1,CASSPTTANYGYTF
TRBJ1-1,TRBV4-1,CASSQEGTGVNTEAFF
TRBJ1-4,TRBV4-1,CASSPRTGYEKLFF
TRBJ2-7,TRBV25-1,CASSELRGQDLTNCEQYF